This T cell receptor (beta chain) is drawn from a study of CD8 T cells in ankylosing spondylitis. Study-wide findings and caveats: Within ankylosing spondylitis blood, a TCR beta motif made up of seven to nine highly homologous variants appeared to be characteristic.

As to this clonotype: The target antigen is unknown.

TCRdb analysed the 5' RACE reads with MiXCR anew, one entry per CDR3 protein. The table lists about 540,000 distinct CDR3 sequences, approximately 12% of them singletons. CDR3 length: 14 residues. Trimming took off 1 base at V and 6 bases at J, with 9 bases between the two ends. Sequencing was carried out using blood, either unsorted or a sorted T cell fraction (not recorded which). J is TRBJ1-4 and V is TRBV12-3 or TRBV12-4; D not certain. The sequence came from a male donor with ankylosing spondylitis. The CDR3 DNA reads as TGTGCCAGCAGTTTAGAACAGACTTATGAAAAACTGTTTTTT. The encoded protein is CASSLEQTYEKLFF.